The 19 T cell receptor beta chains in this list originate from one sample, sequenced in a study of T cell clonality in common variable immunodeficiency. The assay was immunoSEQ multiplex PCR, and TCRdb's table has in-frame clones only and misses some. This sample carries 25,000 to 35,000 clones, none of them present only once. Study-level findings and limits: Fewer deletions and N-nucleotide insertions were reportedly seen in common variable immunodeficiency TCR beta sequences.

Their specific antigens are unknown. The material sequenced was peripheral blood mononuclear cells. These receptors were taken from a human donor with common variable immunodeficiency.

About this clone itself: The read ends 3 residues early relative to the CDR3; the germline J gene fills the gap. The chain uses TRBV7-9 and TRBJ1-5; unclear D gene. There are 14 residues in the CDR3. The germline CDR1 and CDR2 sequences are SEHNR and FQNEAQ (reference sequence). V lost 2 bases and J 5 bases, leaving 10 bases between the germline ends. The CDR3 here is CASSLSGLYQPQHF. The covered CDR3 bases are TGTGCCAGCAGCTTATCCGGGTTGTATCAGCCC.

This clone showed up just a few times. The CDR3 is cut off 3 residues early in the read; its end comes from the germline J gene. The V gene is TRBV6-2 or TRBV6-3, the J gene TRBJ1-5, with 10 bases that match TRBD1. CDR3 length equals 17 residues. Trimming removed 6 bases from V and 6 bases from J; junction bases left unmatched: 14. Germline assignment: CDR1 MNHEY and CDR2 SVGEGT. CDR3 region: CASRSRDRGVGIQPQHF. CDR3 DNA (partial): TGTGCCAGCAGGTCCCGGGACAGGGGCGTCGGGATTCAGCCC.

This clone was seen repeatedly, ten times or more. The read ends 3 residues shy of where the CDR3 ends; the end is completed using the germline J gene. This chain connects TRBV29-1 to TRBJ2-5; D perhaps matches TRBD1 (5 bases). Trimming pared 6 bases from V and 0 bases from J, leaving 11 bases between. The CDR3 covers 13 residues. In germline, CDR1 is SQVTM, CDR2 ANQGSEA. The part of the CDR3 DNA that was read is TGCAGCGTGATACAGGATAACCAAGAGACC. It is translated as CSVIQDNQET. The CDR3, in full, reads CSVIQDNQETQYF.

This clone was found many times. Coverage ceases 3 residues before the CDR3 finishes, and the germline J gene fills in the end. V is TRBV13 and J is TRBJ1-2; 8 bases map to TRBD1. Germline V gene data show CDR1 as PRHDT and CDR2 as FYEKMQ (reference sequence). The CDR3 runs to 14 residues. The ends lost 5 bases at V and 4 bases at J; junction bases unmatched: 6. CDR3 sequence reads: CASSKWDRSYGYTF. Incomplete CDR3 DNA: TGTGCCAGCAGCAAATGGGACAGGAGCTATGGC.

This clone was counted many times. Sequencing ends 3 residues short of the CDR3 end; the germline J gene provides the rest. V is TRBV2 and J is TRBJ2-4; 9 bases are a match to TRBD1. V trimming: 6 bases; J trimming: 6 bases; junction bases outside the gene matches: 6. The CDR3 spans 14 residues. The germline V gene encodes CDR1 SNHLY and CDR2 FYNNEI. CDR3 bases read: TGTGCCAGCAGAGGACAGGGGAACTCAAACATT. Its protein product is CASRGQGNSNI. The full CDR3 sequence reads CASRGQGNSNIQYF. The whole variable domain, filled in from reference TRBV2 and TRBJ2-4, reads EPEVTQTPSHQVTQMGQEVILRCVPISNHLYFYWYRQILGQKVEFLVSFYNNEISEKSEIFDDQFSVERPDGSNFTLKIRSTKLEDSAMYFCASRGQGNSNIQYFGAGTRLSVL.

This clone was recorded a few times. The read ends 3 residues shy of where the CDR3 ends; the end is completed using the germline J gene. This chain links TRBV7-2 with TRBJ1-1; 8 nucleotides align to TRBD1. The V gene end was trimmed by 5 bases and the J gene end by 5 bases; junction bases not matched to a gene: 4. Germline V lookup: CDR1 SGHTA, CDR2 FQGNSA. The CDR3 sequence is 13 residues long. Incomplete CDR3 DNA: TGTGCCAGCAGCACGAGACAGGGGACTGAA. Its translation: CASSTRQGTE. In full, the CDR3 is CASSTRQGTEAFF.

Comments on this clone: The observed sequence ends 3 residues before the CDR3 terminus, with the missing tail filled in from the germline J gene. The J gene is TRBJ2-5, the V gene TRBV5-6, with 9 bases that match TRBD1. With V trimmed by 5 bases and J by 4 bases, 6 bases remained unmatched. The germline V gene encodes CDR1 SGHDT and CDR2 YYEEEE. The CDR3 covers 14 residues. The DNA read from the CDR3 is TGTGCCAGCAGACCGACAGGGGGGGGAGAGACC. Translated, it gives CASRPTGGGET. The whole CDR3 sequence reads CASRPTGGGETQYF. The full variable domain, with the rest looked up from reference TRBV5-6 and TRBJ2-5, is DAGVTQSPTHLIKTRGQQVTLRCSPKSGHDTVSWYQQALGQGPQFIFQYYEEEERQRGNFPDRFSGHQFPNYSSELNVNALLLGDSALYLCASRPTGGGETQYFGPGTRLLVL.

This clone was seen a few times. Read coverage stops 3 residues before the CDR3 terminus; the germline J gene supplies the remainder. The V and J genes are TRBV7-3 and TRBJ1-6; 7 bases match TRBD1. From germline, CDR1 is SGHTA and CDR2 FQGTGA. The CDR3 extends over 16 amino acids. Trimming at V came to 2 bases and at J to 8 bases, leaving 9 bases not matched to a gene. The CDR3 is CASSLYYRGGDSPLHF. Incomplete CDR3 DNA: TGTGCCAGCAGCTTATATTACAGGGGTGGTGATTCACCC.

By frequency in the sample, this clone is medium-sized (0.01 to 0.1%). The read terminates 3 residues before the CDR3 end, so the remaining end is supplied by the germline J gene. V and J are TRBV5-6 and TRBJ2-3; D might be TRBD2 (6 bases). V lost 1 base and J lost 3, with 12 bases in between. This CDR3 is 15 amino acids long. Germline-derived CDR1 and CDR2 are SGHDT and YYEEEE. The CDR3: CASSLSGTHTDTQYF. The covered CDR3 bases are TGTGCCAGCAGCTTGTCCGGGACTCATACAGATACG.

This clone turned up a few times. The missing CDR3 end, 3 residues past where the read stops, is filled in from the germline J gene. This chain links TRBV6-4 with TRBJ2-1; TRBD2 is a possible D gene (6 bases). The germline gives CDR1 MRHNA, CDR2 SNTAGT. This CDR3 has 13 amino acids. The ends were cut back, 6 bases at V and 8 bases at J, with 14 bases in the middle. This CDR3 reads CASSPGGWDEQFF. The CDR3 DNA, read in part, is TGTGCCAGCAGCCCCGGGGGATGGGATGAG.

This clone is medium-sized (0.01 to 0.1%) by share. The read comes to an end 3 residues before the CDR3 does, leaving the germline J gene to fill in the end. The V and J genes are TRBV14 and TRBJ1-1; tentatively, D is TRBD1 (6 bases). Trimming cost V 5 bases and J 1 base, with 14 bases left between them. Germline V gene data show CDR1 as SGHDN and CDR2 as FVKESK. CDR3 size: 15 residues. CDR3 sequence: CASSSSGHPNTEAFF. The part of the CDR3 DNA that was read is TGTGCCAGCAGCTCCTCGGGACACCCGAACACTGAA.

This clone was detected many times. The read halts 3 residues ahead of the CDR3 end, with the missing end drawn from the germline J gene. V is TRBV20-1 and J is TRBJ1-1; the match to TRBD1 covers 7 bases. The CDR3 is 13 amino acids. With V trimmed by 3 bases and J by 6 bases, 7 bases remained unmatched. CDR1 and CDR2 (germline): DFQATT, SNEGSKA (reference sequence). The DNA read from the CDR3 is TGCAGTGCTAGCGCCTATCAGGGGGCTGAA. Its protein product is CSASAYQGAE. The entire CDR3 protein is CSASAYQGAEAFF.

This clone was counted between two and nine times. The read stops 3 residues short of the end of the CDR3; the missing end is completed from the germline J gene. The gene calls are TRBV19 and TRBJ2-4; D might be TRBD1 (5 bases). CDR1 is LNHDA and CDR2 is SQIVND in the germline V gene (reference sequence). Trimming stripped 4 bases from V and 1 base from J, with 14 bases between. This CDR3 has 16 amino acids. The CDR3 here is CASSTSGRIAKNIQYF. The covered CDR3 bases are TGTGCCAGTAGTACGTCAGGGCGGATCGCCAAAAACATT.

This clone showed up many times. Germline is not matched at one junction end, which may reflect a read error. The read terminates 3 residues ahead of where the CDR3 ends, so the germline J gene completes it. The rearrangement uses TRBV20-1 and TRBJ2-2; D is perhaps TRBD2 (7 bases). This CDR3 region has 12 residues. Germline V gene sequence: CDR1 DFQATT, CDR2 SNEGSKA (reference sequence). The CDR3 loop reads CSANTQGGGLFF. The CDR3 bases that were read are TGCAGTGCTAATACCCAAGGGGGGGGG.

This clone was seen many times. The CDR3 region is CASSPLGLNNQPQHF. Partial CDR3 DNA: TGTGCCAGCAGCCCCCTGGGGCTGAACAATCAGCCC. V and J are TRBV7-2 and TRBJ1-5; possible D gene TRBD1, 5 bases. The read terminates 3 residues before the CDR3 end, so the remaining end is supplied by the germline J gene. Looked up from germline, CDR1 is SGHTA and CDR2 is FQGNSA. The V end lost 5 bases, the J end lost 3 bases, and 14 bases lay between the germline ends. This CDR3 contains 15 residues.

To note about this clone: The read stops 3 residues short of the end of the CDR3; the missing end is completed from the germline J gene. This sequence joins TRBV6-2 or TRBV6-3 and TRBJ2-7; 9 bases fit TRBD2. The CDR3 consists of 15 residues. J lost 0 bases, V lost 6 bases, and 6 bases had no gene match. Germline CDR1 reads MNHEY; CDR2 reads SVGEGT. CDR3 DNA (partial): TGTGCCAGCAGGGATAGCGGGGGTCTCTCCTACGAG. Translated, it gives CASRDSGGLSYE. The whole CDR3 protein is CASRDSGGLSYEQYF.

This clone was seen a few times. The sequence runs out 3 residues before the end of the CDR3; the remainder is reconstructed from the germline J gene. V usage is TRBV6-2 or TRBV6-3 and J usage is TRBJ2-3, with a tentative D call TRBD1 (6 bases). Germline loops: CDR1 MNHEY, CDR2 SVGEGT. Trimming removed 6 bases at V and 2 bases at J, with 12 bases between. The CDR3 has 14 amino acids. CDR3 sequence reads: CASSWTDHTDTQYF. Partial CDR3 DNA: TGTGCCAGCAGCTGGACAGACCACACAGATACG.

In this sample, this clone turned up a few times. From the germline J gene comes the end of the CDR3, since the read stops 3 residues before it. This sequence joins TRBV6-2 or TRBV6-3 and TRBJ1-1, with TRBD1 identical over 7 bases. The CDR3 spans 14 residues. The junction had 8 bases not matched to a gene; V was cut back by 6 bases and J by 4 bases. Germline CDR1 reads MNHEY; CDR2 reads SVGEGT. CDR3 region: CASSRKQGSTEAFF. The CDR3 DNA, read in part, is TGTGCCAGCAGCCGGAAACAGGGGTCCACTGAA.

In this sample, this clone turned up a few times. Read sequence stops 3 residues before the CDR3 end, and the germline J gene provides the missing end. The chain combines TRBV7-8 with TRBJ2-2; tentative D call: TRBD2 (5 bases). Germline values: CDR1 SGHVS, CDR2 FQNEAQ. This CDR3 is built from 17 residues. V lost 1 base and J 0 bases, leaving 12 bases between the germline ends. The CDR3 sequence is CASSLVGGQANTGELFF. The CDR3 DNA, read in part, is TGTGCCAGCAGCTTAGTCGGCGGGCAGGCGAACACCGGGGAG.